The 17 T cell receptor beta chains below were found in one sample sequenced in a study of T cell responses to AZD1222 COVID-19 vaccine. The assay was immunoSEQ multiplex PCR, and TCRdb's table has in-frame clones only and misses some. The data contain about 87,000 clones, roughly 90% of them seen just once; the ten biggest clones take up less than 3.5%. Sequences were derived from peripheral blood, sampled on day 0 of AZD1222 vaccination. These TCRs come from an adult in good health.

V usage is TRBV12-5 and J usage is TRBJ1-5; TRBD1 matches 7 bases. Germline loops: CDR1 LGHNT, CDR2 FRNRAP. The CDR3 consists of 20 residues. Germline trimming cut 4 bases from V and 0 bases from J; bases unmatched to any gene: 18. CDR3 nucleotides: TGTGCTAGTGGTTGGACCGGGACAGTTCTCGGCGGAGGTAGCAATCAGCCCCAGCATTTT. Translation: CASGWTGTVLGGGSNQPQHF.

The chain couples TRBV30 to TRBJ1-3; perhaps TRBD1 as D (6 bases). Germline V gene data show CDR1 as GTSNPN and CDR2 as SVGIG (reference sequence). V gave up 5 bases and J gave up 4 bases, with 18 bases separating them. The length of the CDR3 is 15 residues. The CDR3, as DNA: TGTGCCTGGGGGAGGGGGATAACTGGAGGAAACACCATATATTTT. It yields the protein CAWGRGITGGNTIYF.

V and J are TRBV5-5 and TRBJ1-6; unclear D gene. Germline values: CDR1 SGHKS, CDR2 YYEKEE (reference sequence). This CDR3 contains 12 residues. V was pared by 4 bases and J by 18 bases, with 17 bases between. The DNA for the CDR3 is TGTGCCAGCAGCCCCCTGGAGGGCCTAAGCCACTTT. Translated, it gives CASSPLEGLSHF.

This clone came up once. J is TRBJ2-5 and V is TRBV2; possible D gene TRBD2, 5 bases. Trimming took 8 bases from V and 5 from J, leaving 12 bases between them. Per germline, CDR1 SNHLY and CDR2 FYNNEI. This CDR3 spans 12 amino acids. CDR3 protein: CASLGGSETQYF. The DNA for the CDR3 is TGTGCCAGCCTCGGAGGTTCCGAGACCCAGTACTTC. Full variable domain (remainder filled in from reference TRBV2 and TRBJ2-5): EPEVTQTPSHQVTQMGQEVILRCVPISNHLYFYWYRQILGQKVEFLVSFYNNEISEKSEIFDDQFSVERPDGSNFTLKIRSTKLEDSAMYFCASLGGSETQYFGPGTRLLVL.

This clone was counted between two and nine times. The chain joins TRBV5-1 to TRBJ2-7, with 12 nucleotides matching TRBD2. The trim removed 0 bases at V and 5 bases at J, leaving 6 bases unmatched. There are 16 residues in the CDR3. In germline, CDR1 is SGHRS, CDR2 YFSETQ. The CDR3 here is CASSLAGLAGYHEQYF. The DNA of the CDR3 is TGCGCCAGCAGCTTGGCCGGACTAGCGGGATACCACGAGCAGTACTTC.

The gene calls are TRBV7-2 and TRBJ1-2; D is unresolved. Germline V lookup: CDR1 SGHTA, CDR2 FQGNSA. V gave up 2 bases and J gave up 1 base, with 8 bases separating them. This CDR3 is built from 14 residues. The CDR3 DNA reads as TGTGCCAGCAGCTTAAAGGCTCGTAACTATGGCTACACCTTC. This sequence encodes CASSLKARNYGYTF.

The CDR3 bases are TGTGCCAGCAGTTCAGACAGGGGATACGAGCAGTACTTC. As protein: CASSSDRGYEQYF. The chain uses TRBV6-5 and TRBJ2-7, with 8 bases identical to TRBD1. V was pared by 4 bases and J by 4 bases, with 3 bases of the junction left unmatched. The CDR3 is made up of 13 amino acids. Germline CDR1 is MNHEY and CDR2 is SVGAGI.

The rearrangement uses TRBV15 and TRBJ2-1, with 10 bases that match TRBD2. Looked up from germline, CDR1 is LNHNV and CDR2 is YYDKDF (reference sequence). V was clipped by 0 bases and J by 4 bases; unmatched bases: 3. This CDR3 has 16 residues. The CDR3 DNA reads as TGTGCCACCAGCAGAGAACTAGCGGGATCGTACAATGAGCAGTTCTTC. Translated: CATSRELAGSYNEQFF.

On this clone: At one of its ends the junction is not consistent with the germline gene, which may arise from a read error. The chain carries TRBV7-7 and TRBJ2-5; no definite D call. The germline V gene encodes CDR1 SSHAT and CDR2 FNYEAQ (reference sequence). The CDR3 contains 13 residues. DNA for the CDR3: TGTGCTAGCAGCTTAGACGCGGCCGAGACCCAGTACTTC. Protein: CASSLDAAETQYF.

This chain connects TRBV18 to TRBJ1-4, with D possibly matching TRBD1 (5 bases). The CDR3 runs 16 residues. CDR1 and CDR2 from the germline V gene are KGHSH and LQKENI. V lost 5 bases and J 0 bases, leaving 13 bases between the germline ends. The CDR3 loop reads CASSDFKTATNEKLFF. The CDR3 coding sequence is TGTGCCAGCTCAGATTTTAAGACAGCAACTAATGAAAAACTGTTTTTT.

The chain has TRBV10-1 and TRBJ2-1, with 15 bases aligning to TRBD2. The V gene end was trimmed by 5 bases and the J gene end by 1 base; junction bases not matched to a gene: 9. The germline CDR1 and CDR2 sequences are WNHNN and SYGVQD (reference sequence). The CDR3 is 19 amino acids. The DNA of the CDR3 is TGCGCCAGCAGTAGCGGGACTAGCGGGAGGAGTGGGTCCTACAATGAGCAGTTCTTC. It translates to CASSSGTSGRSGSYNEQFF.

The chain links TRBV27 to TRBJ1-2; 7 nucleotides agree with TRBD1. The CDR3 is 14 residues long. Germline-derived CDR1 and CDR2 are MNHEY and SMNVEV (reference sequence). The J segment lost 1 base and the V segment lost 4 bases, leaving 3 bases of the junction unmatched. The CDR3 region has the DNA TGTGCCAGCAGTTCGCAGGGGGATAACTATGGCTACACCTTC. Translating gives CASSSQGDNYGYTF.

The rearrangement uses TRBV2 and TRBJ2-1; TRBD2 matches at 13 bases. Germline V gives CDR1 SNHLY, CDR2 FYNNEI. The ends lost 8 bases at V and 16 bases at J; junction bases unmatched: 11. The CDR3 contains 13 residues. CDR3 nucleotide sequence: TGTGCCAGCCAATATGGACTAGCGGGGGAAGGTTTCTTC. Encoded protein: CASQYGLAGEGFF.

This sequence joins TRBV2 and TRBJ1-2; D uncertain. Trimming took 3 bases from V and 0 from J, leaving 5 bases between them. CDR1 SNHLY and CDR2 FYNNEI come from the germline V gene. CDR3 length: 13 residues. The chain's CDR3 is CASSEGSNYGYTF. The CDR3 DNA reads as TGTGCCAGCAGTGAGGGGTCTAACTATGGCTACACCTTC.

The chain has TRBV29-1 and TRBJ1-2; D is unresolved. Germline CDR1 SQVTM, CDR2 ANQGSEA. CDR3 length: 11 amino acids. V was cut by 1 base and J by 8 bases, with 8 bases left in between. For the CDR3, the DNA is TGCAGCGTTGAAGTTGGTGCGGGCTACACCTTC. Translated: CSVEVGAGYTF.

The CDR3 region has the DNA TGTGCCAGCAGTTTGGACAGGGTCTATGGCTACACCTTC. It is translated as CASSLDRVYGYTF. This sequence joins TRBV12-3 or TRBV12-4 and TRBJ1-2; 8 bases are shared with TRBD1. This CDR3 is built from 13 residues. Unmatched junction bases numbered 1, after V lost 3 bases and J lost 4 bases.

CDR3 DNA sequence: TGCGCCAGCAGCGTGGACGTCGGCTATGGCTACACCTTC. It encodes CASSVDVGYGYTF. This chain uses TRBV5-1 with TRBJ1-2; D gene ambiguous. There are 13 residues in the CDR3. CDR1 SGHRS and CDR2 YFSETQ come from the germline V gene. Trimming stripped 4 bases from V and 4 bases from J, with 11 bases between.